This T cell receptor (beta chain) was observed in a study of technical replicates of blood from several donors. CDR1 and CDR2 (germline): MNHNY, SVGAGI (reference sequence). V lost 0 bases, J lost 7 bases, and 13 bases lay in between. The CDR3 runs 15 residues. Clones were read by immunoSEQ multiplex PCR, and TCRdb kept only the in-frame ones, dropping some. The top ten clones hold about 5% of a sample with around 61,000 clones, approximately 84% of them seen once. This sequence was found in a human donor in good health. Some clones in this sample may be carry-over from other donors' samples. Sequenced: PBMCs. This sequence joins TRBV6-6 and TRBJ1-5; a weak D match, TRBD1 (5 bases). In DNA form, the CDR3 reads TGTGCCAGCAGTTACTCGGCAGGGAGGGACCAGCCCCAGCATTTT. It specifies CASSYSAGRDQPQHF.